This TCR beta chain was sequenced during a study of cytomegalovirus exposure and HLA in healthy donors. Study results and caveats: The study dropped some indistinguishable V segments, TRBV6-2 and TRBV6-3 among them. The authors later found HLA-associated TCR beta chains more clonally expanded than equally common others. Later genetic work tied a missense DCLRE1C variant to beta-chain V and J trimming.

The CDR3 has 15 residues. CDR1 is SEHNR and CDR2 is FQNEAQ in the germline V gene (reference sequence). This clone turned up a few times. The antigen remains undetermined. A junction end diverges from the germline sequence, so it may reflect a read error. In the PCR, 60 Vbeta and 13 Jbeta primers were used. TCRdb's copy holds only in-frame clones and misses some; the assay was immunoSEQ multiplex PCR. The sample has under 300,000 clones; 70% to 90% are singletons. The receptor's source is a man aged 40-49 years in good health and CMV-seropositive. V and J are TRBV7-9 and TRBJ2-5, with D hard to call. Source material: PBMCs. The CDR3 protein is CSSSLALRSQETQYF. As DNA, the CDR3 is TGTTCCAGCAGCTTGGCCCTCCGCAGCCAAGAGACCCAGTACTTC.